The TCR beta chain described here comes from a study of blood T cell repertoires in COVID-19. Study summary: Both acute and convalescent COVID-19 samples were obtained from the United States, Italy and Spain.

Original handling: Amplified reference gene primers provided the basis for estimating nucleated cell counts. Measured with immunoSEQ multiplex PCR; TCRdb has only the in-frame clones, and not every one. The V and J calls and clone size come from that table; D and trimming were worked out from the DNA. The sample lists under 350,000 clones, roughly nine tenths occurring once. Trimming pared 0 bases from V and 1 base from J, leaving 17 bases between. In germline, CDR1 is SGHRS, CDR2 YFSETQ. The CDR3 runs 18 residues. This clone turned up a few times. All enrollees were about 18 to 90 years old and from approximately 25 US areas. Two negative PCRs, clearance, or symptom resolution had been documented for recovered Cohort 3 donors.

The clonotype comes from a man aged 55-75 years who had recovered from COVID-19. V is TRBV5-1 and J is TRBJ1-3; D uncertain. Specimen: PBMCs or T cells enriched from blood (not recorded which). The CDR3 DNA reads TGCGCCAGCAGCTTGGACTCTCATAGGGAGAAATCTGGAAACACCATATATTTT. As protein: CASSLDSHREKSGNTIYF.